What follows are 19 T cell receptor beta chains derived from one specimen sequenced in a study of somatic mutations in cytotoxic T cells in rheumatoid arthritis. Libraries were prepared by immunoSEQ multiplex PCR; TCRdb keeps only in-frame clonotypes and omits some of them. Here the sample spans approximately 24,000 clones, 70% to 85% being singletons. Sequenced sample: CD8+ T cells sorted from blood. The origin of the receptors is a young woman in good health.

This clone has only a few counts. J is TRBJ2-6 and V is TRBV7-2; no firm D call. Germline lookup yields CDR1 SGHTA and CDR2 FQGNSA. V was clipped by 5 bases and J by 0 bases, with 8 bases between them. The CDR3 covers 15 residues. CDR3 nucleotides: TGTGCCAGCAGCCCAGGCCCCTCTGGGGCCAACGTCCTGACTTTC. This codes for CASSPGPSGANVLTF.

V and J are TRBV27 and TRBJ2-1; 7 bases are a match to TRBD2. The CDR3 extends over 16 amino acids. V shed 0 bases, J shed 7 bases, and the junction held 9 bases outside the gene matches. The V gene's germline CDR1 is MNHEY and CDR2 SMNVEV (reference sequence). This CDR3 is CASSLSVSGENNEQFF. CDR3 bases: TGTGCCAGCAGTTTATCGGTGAGCGGGGAGAATAATGAGCAGTTCTTC.

This clone turned up a few times. The rearrangement links TRBV10-3 to TRBJ1-1; D call uncertain. Looked up from germline, CDR1 is ENHRY and CDR2 is SYGVKD. Trimming shortened V by 3 bases and J by 6 bases, and 14 bases separated the two germline ends. The CDR3 contains 14 residues. The CDR3 coding sequence is TGTGCCATCAGTGAAATGAGAGGAGGGCCTGAAGCTTTCTTT. It translates to CAISEMRGGPEAFF.

This clone appeared once. V is TRBV7-6 and J is TRBJ2-5; possibly TRBD2 for D (6 bases). There are 14 residues in the CDR3. CDR1 and CDR2 from the germline V gene are SGHVS and FNYEAQ. V was pared by 4 bases and J by 0 bases, with 9 bases between. For the CDR3, the DNA is TGTGCCAGCAGCTGGAGGGGTTACCAAGAGACCCAGTACTTC. Its protein is CASSWRGYQETQYF.

This chain uses TRBV28 with TRBJ1-3; D unresolved. V lost 7 bases and J lost 1, with 5 bases in between. The germline V gene has CDR1 MDHEN and CDR2 SYDVKM. This CDR3 contains 12 residues. The CDR3 nucleotides are TGTGCCAGCACCCCGTCTGGAAACACCATATATTTT. Translation: CASTPSGNTIYF.

This chain uses TRBV28 with TRBJ1-1, with TRBD1 matching over 7 bases. CDR3 size: 11 residues. Germline assignment: CDR1 MDHEN and CDR2 SYDVKM. CDR3 in amino acids: CATGVGTEAFF. In nucleotides, the CDR3 is TGTGCAACAGGGGTCGGCACTGAAGCTTTCTTT.

The chain carries TRBV29-1 and TRBJ2-3; D not certain. The CDR3 spans 12 residues. Germline lookup yields CDR1 SQVTM and CDR2 ANQGSEA. The V end was cut by 1 base, the J end by 10 bases, with 12 bases between. The CDR3 reads CSVEAESSPQYF. The CDR3 bases are TGCAGCGTTGAAGCAGAGAGCTCTCCGCAGTATTTT.

The V gene is TRBV6-5, the J gene TRBJ2-5; TRBD2 matches at 8 bases. Losses at the gene ends were 5 bases for V and 2 bases for J; bases not matched to a gene: 4. The CDR3 has 14 amino acids. CDR1 is MNHEY, CDR2 SVGAGI, per germline. CDR3 DNA: TGTGCCAGCAGTCCCGGGGGGGCTCAAGAGACCCAGTACTTC. Its protein is CASSPGGAQETQYF.

This clone was seen a handful of times. V is TRBV2 and J is TRBJ2-7; 8 bases match TRBD2. Germline V lookup: CDR1 SNHLY, CDR2 FYNNEI. V lost 6 bases to trimming and J lost 2 bases; unmatched junction nucleotides: 9. The CDR3 is 15 amino acids. The CDR3 is CASSASGSQAYEQYF. CDR3 DNA: TGTGCCAGCAGCGCCAGCGGGAGTCAGGCCTACGAGCAGTACTTC.

The rearrangement joins TRBV2 to TRBJ1-2; D gene unclear. Germline V gene data show CDR1 as SNHLY and CDR2 as FYNNEI. V gave up 8 bases and J gave up 6 bases, with 19 bases separating them. This CDR3 is built from 14 residues. CDR3 region: CASGTGKIVHGYTF. The CDR3 DNA sequence: TGTGCCAGCGGTACCGGGAAGATAGTTCATGGCTACACCTTC.

This chain uses TRBV18 with TRBJ1-4; no clear D. Between the trimmed V and J ends, which lost 3 bases and 0 bases, there was a span of 8 bases. The germline V gene encodes CDR1 KGHSH and CDR2 LQKENI. The CDR3 has 15 residues. CDR3 sequence reads: CASSPSGSTNEKLFF. In nucleotides, the CDR3 is TGTGCCAGCTCACCTTCGGGGTCAACTAATGAAAAACTGTTTTTT. Using reference TRBV18 and TRBJ1-4 for the parts outside the CDR3, the full variable domain is NAGVMQNPRHLVRRRGQEARLRCSPMKGHSHVYWYRQLPEEGLKFMVYLQKENIIDESGMPKERFSAEFPKEGPSILRIQQVVRGDSAAYFCASSPSGSTNEKLFFGSGTQLSVL.

This chain links TRBV28 with TRBJ1-5; the match to TRBD1 covers 8 bases. The CDR3 is 15 residues long. The junction had 12 bases not matched to a gene; V was cut back by 3 bases and J by 11 bases. Germline assignment: CDR1 MDHEN and CDR2 SYDVKM. The CDR3 reads CASSFLDRALPTQHF. The CDR3 DNA reads TGTGCCAGCAGTTTCCTGGACAGGGCCCTTCCGACCCAGCATTTT.

V gene TRBV4-1 combines with J gene TRBJ2-7; 7 bases map to TRBD2. The ends lost 1 base at V and 3 bases at J; junction bases unmatched: 3. CDR1 and CDR2 (germline): MGHRA, YSYEKL. This CDR3 comprises 14 residues. The CDR3 sequence: CASSQGLARYEQYF. The CDR3 bases are TGCGCCAGCAGCCAAGGACTAGCTCGCTACGAGCAGTACTTC.

This clone was seen a single time. J is TRBJ1-5 and V is TRBV5-6; tentatively, D is TRBD1 (6 bases). Germline loops: CDR1 SGHDT, CDR2 YYEEEE. The CDR3 totals 17 residues. With 0 bases removed from V and 0 bases from J, the gap between germline ends came to 13 bases. CDR3 residues: CASSLGGGVYSNQPQHF. The DNA of the CDR3 is TGTGCCAGCAGCTTGGGCGGGGGCGTTTATAGCAATCAGCCCCAGCATTTT.

The chain carries TRBV5-4 and TRBJ2-3; 11 nucleotides align to TRBD2. The CDR3 totals 16 residues. The germline CDR1 and CDR2 sequences are SGHNT and YYREEE (reference sequence). With V trimmed by 3 bases and J by 4 bases, 7 bases remained unmatched. CDR3 region: CASSSVAGGPSDTQYF. The CDR3 DNA reads as TGTGCCAGCAGCTCAGTAGCGGGAGGGCCGTCAGATACGCAGTATTTT.

This clone was seen only a few times. The chain's CDR3 is CASSLSAGGGQPQHF. Written as DNA, the CDR3 is TGTGCCAGCAGTTTATCGGCGGGGGGCGGACAGCCCCAGCATTTT. This chain links TRBV27 with TRBJ1-5, with a weak D call TRBD1 (6 bases). Germline lookup yields CDR1 MNHEY and CDR2 SMNVEV (reference sequence). With 0 bases removed from V and 7 bases from J, the gap between germline ends came to 13 bases. There are 15 residues in the CDR3.

As DNA, the CDR3 is TGTGCCAGCAGCGGGACGGTTCCATACTACGAGCAGTACTTC. Translation: CASSGTVPYYEQYF. The V gene is TRBV6-1, the J gene TRBJ2-7, with D perhaps matching TRBD1 or TRBD2 (5 bases each). Germline CDR1 is MNHNS and CDR2 is SASEGT. The V end was cut by 6 bases, the J end by 3 bases, with 15 bases between. This CDR3 has 14 residues.

This clone was detected only a few times. The chain recombines TRBV28 with TRBJ2-1, with D uncertain. The CDR3 runs to 13 residues. Trimming removed 6 bases from V and 6 bases from J, with 12 bases in between. CDR1 and CDR2 from the germline V gene are MDHEN and SYDVKM. CDR3: CASRGLDGNEQFF. The CDR3, as DNA: TGTGCCAGCAGGGGCCTGGACGGCAATGAGCAGTTCTTC.

The DNA for the CDR3 is TGTGCCAGCAGTCCCGACTCGCTTATCGGGGAGCTGTTTTTT. Translating gives CASSPDSLIGELFF. The genes are TRBV28 and TRBJ2-2, with no clear D. CDR1 MDHEN and CDR2 SYDVKM come from the germline V gene. CDR3 length: 14 amino acids. The V end lost 5 bases, the J end lost 7 bases, and 14 bases lay between the germline ends. Combining the CDR3 with reference TRBV28 and TRBJ2-2 gives the whole variable domain DVKVTQSSRYLVKRTGEKVFLECVQDMDHENMFWYRQDPGLGLRLIYFSYDVKMKEKGDIPEGYSVSREKKERFSLILESASTNQTSMYLCASSPDSLIGELFFGEGSRLTVL.